This T cell receptor (beta chain) appears in the sequencing data of a study of blood T cell repertoires in COVID-19. The V and J ends lost 7 bases and 11 bases respectively, with 8 bases between them. The CDR3 extends over 10 amino acids. CDR1 and CDR2 from the germline V gene are MNHEY and SVGAGI. Clones were sequenced by immunoSEQ multiplex PCR, and TCRdb holds only the in-frame ones, with some missing. The sample records about 80,000 clones, about four fifths being singletons. The sequencing sample was made of peripheral blood. The receptor was isolated from a human donor in a cohort sampled during active COVID-19. The chain has TRBV6-5 and TRBJ1-4; tentatively, D is TRBD1 (5 bases). Written as DNA, the CDR3 is TGTGCCAGCATAAAGGGGAAACTGTTTTTT. Translated, it gives CASIKGKLFF.